A single sample is the source of the 27 T cell receptor beta chains below, sequenced in a study of regulatory T cells in long-lasting Graves disease. For TCR beta, libraries came from iRepertoire HTBI primers and Arm-PCR of CDR3 regions. One entry per CDR3 protein, called by TCRdb with MiXCR from the multiplex PCR reads. The data hold roughly 520,000 distinct CDR3 sequences, with around 11% observed a single time. The time point: newly diagnosed GD, antithyroid drugs for less than 3 months. RNA extracted from PBMCs served as the sequencing template. The data also belong to a second study, concerning T cells in Graves' hyperthyroidism and ophthalmopathy.

Sequenced here: peripheral blood mononuclear cells (PBMCs), sampled at new diagnosis, from a patient treated with antithyroid drugs. The receptors come from a woman between 25 and 40 years old with Graves disease.

There are many counts of this clonotype. V gene TRBV12-3 or TRBV12-4 combines with J gene TRBJ2-7, with D perhaps matching TRBD1 (7 bases). The germline V and J ends were trimmed by 6 bases and 2 bases, with 17 bases remaining between them. This CDR3 contains 15 residues. The CDR3: CASRPRGTEAYEQYF. The CDR3 coding sequence is TGTGCCAGCAGGCCCCGGGGGACAGAGGCCTACGAGCAGTACTTC.

This sequence joins TRBV7-3 and TRBJ2-3, with 10 bases matching TRBD1. Germline trimming cut 0 bases from V and 3 bases from J; bases unmatched to any gene: 3. The CDR3 covers 16 residues. CDR1 and CDR2 (germline): SGHTA, FQGTGA. CDR3: CASSLTGQGVTDTQYF. CDR3 DNA: TGTGCCAGCAGCTTAACTGGACAGGGGGTAACAGATACGCAGTATTTT.

V and J are TRBV6-1 and TRBJ2-7, with 11 bases identical to TRBD1. The V gene's germline CDR1 is MNHNS and CDR2 SASEGT. J was trimmed by 6 bases and V by 5 bases; bases with no gene match: 6. This CDR3 spans 14 amino acids. The CDR3 DNA reads as TGTGCCAGCAGTCCCGGGACAGGGGGAATCGAGCAGTACTTC. This translates into CASSPGTGGIEQYF.

This clonotype has only a few counts. This chain joins TRBV20-1 and TRBJ2-7; 9 bases agree with TRBD2. Germline lookup yields CDR1 DFQATT and CDR2 SNEGSKA (reference sequence). With V trimmed by 3 bases and J by 4 bases, 10 bases remained unmatched. This CDR3 contains 15 residues. The CDR3 protein is CSASSSGRSMYEQYF. CDR3 in DNA: TGCAGTGCTAGTTCCAGCGGGAGGAGTATGTACGAGCAGTACTTC.

The chain recombines TRBV30 with TRBJ1-2; a possible D gene is TRBD1 (6 bases). The germline V gene encodes CDR1 GTSNPN and CDR2 SVGIG (reference sequence). The ends were cut back, 1 base at V and 5 bases at J, with 17 bases in the middle. The CDR3 has 15 residues. Here the CDR3 DNA reads TGTGCCTGGAGTGGTGTCGGGGGCACCCTATATGGCTACACCTTC. Translation: CAWSGVGGTLYGYTF.

As to this clonotype: This may be a read error: a much more frequent sequence differs by one nucleotide. This likely comes from a read error, as the CDR3 has no conserved phenylalanine or tryptophan at its end. Because the CDR3's place on the DNA is in doubt, the DNA is left out and the CDR3 is given as listed by TCRdb. The genes are TRBV6-1 and TRBJ2-3; TRBD1, as called in the table, went unchecked against the DNA. Germline loops: CDR1 MNHNS, CDR2 SASEGT. The CDR3 sequence runs 14 residues, both termini included. CDR3 sequence: CASRGTGPPREQYL.

In regard to this clonotype: A read error may be the cause here, since a much bigger clone is one base away. The genes are TRBV28 and TRBJ1-2, with D hard to call. The germline V gene encodes CDR1 MDHEN and CDR2 SYDVKM. CDR3 length equals 15 residues. CDR3 amino acids: CAGSSVNTILRGYTF. In DNA, the CDR3 is TGTGCCGGCAGTTCCGTGAACACCATCCTGAGAGGCTACACCTTC.

This clonotype was found many times. The chain recombines TRBV10-3 with TRBJ2-4; D might be TRBD2 (5 bases). This CDR3 comprises 16 residues. CDR1 and CDR2 from the germline V gene are ENHRY and SYGVKD. Trimming took 0 bases from V and 3 from J, leaving 12 bases between them. In DNA, the CDR3 is TGTGCCATCAGTGAGTCGTCCCTTCGGGGCAAAAACATTCAGTACTTC. Amino acids: CAISESSLRGKNIQYF.

The table lists this clonotype with a few counts. The J gene is TRBJ2-7, the V gene TRBV3-1, with 11 bases that match TRBD2. The junction had 2 bases not matched to a gene; V was cut back by 0 bases and J by 4 bases. Germline-derived CDR1 and CDR2 are LGHDT and YNNKEL (reference sequence). The CDR3 is made up of 15 amino acids. The CDR3 DNA follows: TGTGCCAGCAGCCAAGAAGGGACTAGCGGTTACGAGCAGTACTTC. This encodes CASSQEGTSGYEQYF.

This clonotype occurred many times. The chain carries TRBV2 and TRBJ1-5, with 9 bases aligning to TRBD1. V shed 7 bases and J 7 bases; nucleotides not matched to a gene: 8. This CDR3 comprises 14 residues. Germline V CDR1 and CDR2: SNHLY, FYNNEI. DNA for the CDR3: TGTGCCAGCAACCCACAGGGGGCGGGACAGCCCCAGCATTTT. Translation gives CASNPQGAGQPQHF. The full variable domain, with the rest looked up from reference TRBV2 and TRBJ1-5, is EPEVTQTPSHQVTQMGQEVILRCVPISNHLYFYWYRQILGQKVEFLVSFYNNEISEKSEIFDDQFSVERPDGSNFTLKIRSTKLEDSAMYFCASNPQGAGQPQHFGDGTRLSIL.

This clonotype has a count of ten or more. The chain is built from TRBV30 and TRBJ1-1; no definite D call. Germline-derived CDR1 and CDR2 are GTSNPN and SVGIG (reference sequence). The length of the CDR3 is 14 residues. V dropped 4 bases and J dropped 0 bases, with 12 bases sitting between them. As DNA, the CDR3 is TGTGCCTGGATGTTTCCGATCCTGAACACTGAAGCTTTCTTT. It translates to CAWMFPILNTEAFF.

This clonotype was recorded at least ten times. The CDR3 bases are TGTGCCAGCAGCGGGCTACAGTTAGCCAAAAACATTCAGTACTTC. It translates to CASSGLQLAKNIQYF. V is TRBV2 and J is TRBJ2-4, with D unresolved. CDR1 and CDR2 (germline): SNHLY, FYNNEI. Trimming took off 6 bases at V and 0 bases at J, with 12 bases between the two ends. This CDR3 region has 15 residues.

There are a few counts of this clonotype. The chain combines TRBV12-3 or TRBV12-4 with TRBJ1-1; D unresolved. With 6 bases removed from V and 8 bases from J, the gap between germline ends came to 16 bases. CDR3 length: 13 residues. Here the CDR3 reads CASRLQRQGEAFF. CDR3 nucleotides: TGTGCCAGCAGGTTGCAGCGACAAGGGGAAGCTTTCTTT.

The chain uses TRBV19 and TRBJ2-7; D is tentatively TRBD1 or TRBD2 (5 bases each). The V end was cut by 10 bases, the J end by 0 bases, with 13 bases between. The CDR3 sequence is 13 residues long. The germline V gene encodes CDR1 LNHDA and CDR2 SQIVND (reference sequence). CDR3 bases: TGTGCCACCGGGGCTGGGACCTCCTACGAGCAGTACTTC. This codes for CATGAGTSYEQYF.

This clonotype was counted many times. The rearrangement links TRBV7-9 to TRBJ2-7; 9 nucleotides match TRBD1. Per the germline V gene, CDR1 is SEHNR and CDR2 is FQNEAQ (reference sequence). The CDR3 spans 11 residues. The CDR3: CASSSGTGRDV. CDR3 bases: TGTGCCAGCAGTTCCGGGACAGGGAGAGATGTC.

This rearrangement joins TRBV3-1 to TRBJ2-1, with 11 bases matching TRBD2. With 4 bases clipped from V and 6 bases from J, the junction kept 8 bases outside the gene matches. CDR3 size: 16 residues. Germline V gene lookup returns CDR1 LGHDT and CDR2 YNNKEL (reference sequence). Here the CDR3 reads CASSRTSGLAGNEQFF. In nucleotides, the CDR3 is TGTGCCAGCAGCCGCACAAGCGGACTAGCGGGCAATGAGCAGTTCTTC.

This clonotype was observed a few times. V and J are TRBV10-2 and TRBJ2-1; D gene unclear. Germline assignment: CDR1 WSHSY and CDR2 SAAADI. V was pared by 2 bases and J by 1 base, with 3 bases between. The CDR3 is 13 amino acids. CDR3 residues: CASSENSYNEQFF. CDR3 DNA sequence: TGCGCCAGCAGTGAGAATTCCTACAATGAGCAGTTCTTC.

This clonotype has a count of ten or more. This chain uses TRBV2 with TRBJ1-1, with TRBD1 matching over 7 bases. The CDR3 covers 15 residues. J lost 0 bases, V lost 7 bases, and 8 bases had no gene match. In germline, CDR1 is SNHLY, CDR2 FYNNEI. Written as DNA, the CDR3 is TGTGCCAGCACCGAACAGGGGTCGCTGAACACTGAAGCTTTCTTT. It yields the protein CASTEQGSLNTEAFF.

Remarks on this clonotype: A much more abundant neighbour one base away suggests this may be a read error. The chain links TRBV12-3 or TRBV12-4 to TRBJ1-1; no clear D gene. The CDR3 runs 13 residues. The germline V and J ends were trimmed by 10 bases and 4 bases, with 16 bases remaining between them. CDR3 sequence (DNA): TGTGCCACCCGGGCCATAGGAGTCACTGAAGCTTTCTTT. Translated, it gives CATRAIGVTEAFF.

The genes are TRBV7-2 and TRBJ2-2; 8 bases agree with TRBD1. Germline V lookup: CDR1 SGHTA, CDR2 FQGNSA. This CDR3 spans 16 amino acids. With V trimmed by 3 bases and J by 4 bases, 7 bases remained unmatched. CDR3 in DNA: TGTGCCAGCAGCTTGCTCTGGACAGGGCCCACCGGGGAGCTGTTTTTT. Protein sequence: CASSLLWTGPTGELFF.

In its sample, this clonotype was seen a few times. The CDR3 region has the DNA TGTGCCAGCAGTTCCGGGGACCGCCGCGAGACCCAGTACTTC. Its translation: CASSSGDRRETQYF. The chain carries TRBV28 and TRBJ2-5; D may match TRBD1 or TRBD2 (5 bases each). V lost 4 bases and J 5 bases, leaving 14 bases between the germline ends. The CDR3 runs to 14 residues. CDR1 is MDHEN, CDR2 SYDVKM, per germline.

This clonotype was observed at least ten times. The chain combines TRBV24-1 with TRBJ1-1; D is possibly TRBD1 (5 bases). Trimming took off 9 bases at V and 1 base at J, with 14 bases between the two ends. Germline V gene data show CDR1 as KGHDR and CDR2 as SFDVKD. The CDR3 loop spans 14 amino acids. CDR3 residues: CATATPGQNTEAFF. In DNA form, the CDR3 reads TGTGCCACCGCTACGCCGGGGCAGAACACTGAAGCTTTCTTT.

This clonotype was seen at least ten times. V usage is TRBV18 and J usage is TRBJ2-2; D is ambiguous. Germline V gene sequence: CDR1 KGHSH, CDR2 LQKENI. The CDR3 is 16 amino acids. Trimming left V 6 bases short and J 0 bases short, with 14 bases between. DNA of the CDR3: TGTGCCAGCTCCGTAGGTGGCGGATCGAACACCGGGGAGCTGTTTTTT. This sequence encodes CASSVGGGSNTGELFF. The full variable domain, rest sourced from reference TRBV18 and TRBJ2-2, is NAGVMQNPRHLVRRRGQEARLRCSPMKGHSHVYWYRQLPEEGLKFMVYLQKENIIDESGMPKERFSAEFPKEGPSILRIQQVVRGDSAAYFCASSVGGGSNTGELFFGEGSRLTVL.

The chain uses TRBV28 and TRBJ2-3, with 13 bases lining up with TRBD2. Looked up from germline, CDR1 is MDHEN and CDR2 is SYDVKM. This CDR3 has 15 amino acids. J was trimmed by 5 bases and V by 8 bases; bases with no gene match: 7. The CDR3 loop reads CASHTSGRAVDTQYF. In nucleotides, the CDR3 is TGTGCCAGCCATACTAGCGGGAGGGCCGTAGATACGCAGTATTTT.

This clonotype was counted a few times. The chain couples TRBV25-1 to TRBJ1-4; 10 bases are shared with TRBD1. The germline V gene has CDR1 MGHDK and CDR2 SYGVNS. J was trimmed by 6 bases and V by 6 bases; bases with no gene match: 4. The CDR3 is 14 amino acids. The CDR3, as DNA: TGTGCCAGCAGACGAGGGACAGGGGATGAAAAACTGTTTTTT. Translated, it gives CASRRGTGDEKLFF.

V usage is TRBV5-4 and J usage is TRBJ2-1; 12 bases map to TRBD2. Germline CDR1 reads SGHNT; CDR2 reads YYREEE (reference sequence). After removal of 3 bases from V and 4 bases from J, the junction contained 11 bases not matched to a gene. This CDR3 is 18 amino acids long. The CDR3, as DNA: TGTGCCAGCAGCTCACCTAGCGGGAGGGGGGTTTGGTACAATGAGCAGTTCTTC. Protein: CASSSPSGRGVWYNEQFF.

V usage is TRBV9 and J usage is TRBJ1-1, with no clear D. The germline V gene has CDR1 SGDLS and CDR2 YYNGEE. The CDR3 covers 16 residues. Deletions cut 0 bases from V and 5 bases from J, with 17 bases between. CDR3 nucleotide sequence: TGTGCCAGCAGCGTAGGCGAGGACGTGCGCCCAACTGAAGCTTTCTTT. It yields the protein CASSVGEDVRPTEAFF.